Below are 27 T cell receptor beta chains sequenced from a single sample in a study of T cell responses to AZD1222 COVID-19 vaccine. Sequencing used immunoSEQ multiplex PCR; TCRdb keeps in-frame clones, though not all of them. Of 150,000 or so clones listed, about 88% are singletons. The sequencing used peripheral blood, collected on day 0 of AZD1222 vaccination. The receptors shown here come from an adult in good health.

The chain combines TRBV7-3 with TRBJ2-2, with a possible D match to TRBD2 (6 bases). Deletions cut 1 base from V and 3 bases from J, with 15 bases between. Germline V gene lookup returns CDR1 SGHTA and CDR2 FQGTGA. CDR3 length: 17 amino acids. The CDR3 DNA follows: TGTGCCAGCAGCTTAAACCCGGGGGTCGCCGACACCGGGGAGCTGTTTTTT. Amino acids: CASSLNPGVADTGELFF. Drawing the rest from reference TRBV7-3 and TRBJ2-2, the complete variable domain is GAGVSQTPSNKVTEKGKYVELRCDPISGHTALYWYRQSLGQGPEFLIYFQGTGAADDSGLPNDRFFAVRPEGSVSTLKIQRTERGDSAVYLCASSLNPGVADTGELFFGEGSRLTVL.

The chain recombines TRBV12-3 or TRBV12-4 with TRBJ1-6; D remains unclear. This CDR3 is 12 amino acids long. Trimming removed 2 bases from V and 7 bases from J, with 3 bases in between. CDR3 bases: TGTGCCAGCAGTTTATCCAATTCACCCCTCCACTTT. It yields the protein CASSLSNSPLHF.

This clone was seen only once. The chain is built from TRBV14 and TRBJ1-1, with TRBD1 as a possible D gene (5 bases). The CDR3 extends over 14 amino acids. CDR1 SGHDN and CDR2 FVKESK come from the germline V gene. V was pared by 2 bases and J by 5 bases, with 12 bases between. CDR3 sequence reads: CASSQSRVGTEAFF. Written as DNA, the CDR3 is TGTGCCAGCAGCCAAAGCAGGGTTGGGACTGAAGCTTTCTTT.

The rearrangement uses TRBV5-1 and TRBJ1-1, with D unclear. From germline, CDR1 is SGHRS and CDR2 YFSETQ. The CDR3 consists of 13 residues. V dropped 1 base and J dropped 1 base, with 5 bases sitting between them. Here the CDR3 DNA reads TGCGCCAGCAGCTTGACGACGAACACTGAAGCTTTCTTT. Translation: CASSLTTNTEAFF.

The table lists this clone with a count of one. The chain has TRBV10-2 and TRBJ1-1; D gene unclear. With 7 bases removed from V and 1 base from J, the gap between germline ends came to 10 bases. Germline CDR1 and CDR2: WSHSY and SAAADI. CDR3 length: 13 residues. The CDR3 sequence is CASKLLGNTEAFF. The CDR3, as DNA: TGCGCCAGCAAGTTACTCGGGAACACTGAAGCTTTCTTT.

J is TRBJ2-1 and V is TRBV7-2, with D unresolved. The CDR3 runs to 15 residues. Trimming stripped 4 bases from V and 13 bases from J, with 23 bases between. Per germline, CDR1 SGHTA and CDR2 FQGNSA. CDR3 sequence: CASSSQTRGSLRQFF. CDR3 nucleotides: TGTGCCAGCAGCTCTCAAACCCGTGGATCCCTGAGACAGTTCTTC.

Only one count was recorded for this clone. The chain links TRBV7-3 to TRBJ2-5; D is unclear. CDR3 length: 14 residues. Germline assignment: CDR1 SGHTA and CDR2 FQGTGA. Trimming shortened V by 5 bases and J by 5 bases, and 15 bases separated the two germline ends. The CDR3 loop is CASSPVRARETQYF. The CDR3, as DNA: TGTGCCAGCAGCCCCGTTCGGGCGAGGGAGACCCAGTACTTC.

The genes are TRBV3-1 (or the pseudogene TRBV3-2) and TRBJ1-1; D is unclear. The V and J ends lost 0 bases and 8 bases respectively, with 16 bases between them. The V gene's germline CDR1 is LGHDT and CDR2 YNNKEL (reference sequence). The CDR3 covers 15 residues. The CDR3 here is CASSQDRCGAAEAFF. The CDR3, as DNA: TGTGCCAGCAGCCAAGATCGGTGTGGTGCAGCAGAAGCTTTCTTT.

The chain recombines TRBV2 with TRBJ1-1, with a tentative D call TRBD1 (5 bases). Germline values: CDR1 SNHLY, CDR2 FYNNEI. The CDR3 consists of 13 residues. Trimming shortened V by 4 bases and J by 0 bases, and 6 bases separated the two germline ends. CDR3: CASSGGLNTEAFF. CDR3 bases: TGTGCCAGCAGTGGGGGACTGAACACTGAAGCTTTCTTT. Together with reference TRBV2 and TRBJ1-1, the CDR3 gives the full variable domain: EPEVTQTPSHQVTQMGQEVILRCVPISNHLYFYWYRQILGQKVEFLVSFYNNEISEKSEIFDDQFSVERPDGSNFTLKIRSTKLEDSAMYFCASSGGLNTEAFFGQGTRLTVV.

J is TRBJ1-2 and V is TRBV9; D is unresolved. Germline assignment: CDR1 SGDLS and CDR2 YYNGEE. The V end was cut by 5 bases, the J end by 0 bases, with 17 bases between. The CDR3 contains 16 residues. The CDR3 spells CASSPQAGPTNYGYTF. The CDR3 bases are TGTGCCAGCAGTCCTCAAGCCGGGCCGACTAACTATGGCTACACCTTC.

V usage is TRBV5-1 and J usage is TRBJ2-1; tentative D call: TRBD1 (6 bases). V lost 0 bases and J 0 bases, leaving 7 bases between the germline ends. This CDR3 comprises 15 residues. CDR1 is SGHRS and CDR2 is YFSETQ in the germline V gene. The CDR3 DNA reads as TGCGCCAGCAGCTTGGCGGACAGCTCCTACAATGAGCAGTTCTTC. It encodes CASSLADSSYNEQFF. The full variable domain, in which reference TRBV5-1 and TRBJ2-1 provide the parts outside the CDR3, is KAGVTQTPRYLIKTRGQQVTLSCSPISGHRSVSWYQQTPGQGLQFLFEYFSETQRNKGNFPGRFSGRQFSNSRSEMNVSTLELGDSALYLCASSLADSSYNEQFFGPGTRLTVL.

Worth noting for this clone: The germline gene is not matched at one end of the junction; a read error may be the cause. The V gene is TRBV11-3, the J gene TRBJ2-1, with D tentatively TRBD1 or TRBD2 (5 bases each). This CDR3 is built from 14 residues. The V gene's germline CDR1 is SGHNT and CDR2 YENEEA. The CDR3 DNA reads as TGTGCCAGCAGCTTCCGAACTAGTCAGGGAGCAGTGGTCTTC. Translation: CASSFRTSQGAVVF.

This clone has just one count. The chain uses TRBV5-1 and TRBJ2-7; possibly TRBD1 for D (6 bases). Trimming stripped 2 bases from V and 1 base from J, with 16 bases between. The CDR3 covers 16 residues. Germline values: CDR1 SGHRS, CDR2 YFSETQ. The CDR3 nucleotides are TGCGCCAGCAGCTTACAACCGGGACAAACTTCCTACGAGCAGTACTTC. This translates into CASSLQPGQTSYEQYF.

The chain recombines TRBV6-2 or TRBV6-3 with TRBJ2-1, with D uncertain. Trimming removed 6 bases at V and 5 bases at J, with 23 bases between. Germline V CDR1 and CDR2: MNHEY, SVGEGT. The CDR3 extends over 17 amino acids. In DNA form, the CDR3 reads TGTGCCAGCAGCCCTTTTGGGCTAGGTGGTTTCCACAATGAGCAGTTCTTC. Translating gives CASSPFGLGGFHNEQFF.

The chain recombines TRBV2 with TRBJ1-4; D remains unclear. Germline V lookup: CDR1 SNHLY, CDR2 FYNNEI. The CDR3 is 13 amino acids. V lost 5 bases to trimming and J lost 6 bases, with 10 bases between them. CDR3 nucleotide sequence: TGTGCCAGCAGTTCCACAGTTTATGAAAAACTGTTTTTT. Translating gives CASSSTVYEKLFF.

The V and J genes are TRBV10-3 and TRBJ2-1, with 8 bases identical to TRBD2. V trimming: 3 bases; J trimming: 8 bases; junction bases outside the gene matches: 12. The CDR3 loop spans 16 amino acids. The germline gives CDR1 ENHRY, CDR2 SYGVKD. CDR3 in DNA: TGTGCCATCAGTGACCCTGGGACTAGTAGGGCTCATGAGCAGTTCTTC. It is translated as CAISDPGTSRAHEQFF.

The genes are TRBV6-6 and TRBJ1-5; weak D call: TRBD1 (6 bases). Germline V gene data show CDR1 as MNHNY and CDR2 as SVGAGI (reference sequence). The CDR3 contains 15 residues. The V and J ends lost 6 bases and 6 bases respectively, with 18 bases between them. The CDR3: CASSARGGAGQPQHF. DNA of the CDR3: TGTGCCAGCAGCGCCCGTGGGGGCGCGGGTCAGCCCCAGCATTTT.

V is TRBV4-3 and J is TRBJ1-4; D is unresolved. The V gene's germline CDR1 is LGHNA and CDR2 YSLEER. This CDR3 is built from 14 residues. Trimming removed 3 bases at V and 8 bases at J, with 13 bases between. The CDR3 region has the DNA TGCGCCAGCAGCCACGACACCACCCAAGAAAAACTGTTTTTT. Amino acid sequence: CASSHDTTQEKLFF.

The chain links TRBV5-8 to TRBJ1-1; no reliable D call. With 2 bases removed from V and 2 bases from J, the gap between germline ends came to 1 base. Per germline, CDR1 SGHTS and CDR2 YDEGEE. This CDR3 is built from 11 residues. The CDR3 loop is CASSFNTEAFF. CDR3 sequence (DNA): TGTGCCAGCAGCTTCAACACTGAAGCTTTCTTT.

CDR3 amino acids: CASSEFIGQGTSGYTF. The CDR3 DNA is TGCGCCAGCAGTGAATTCATCGGACAGGGGACGAGTGGCTACACCTTC. This rearrangement joins TRBV10-1 to TRBJ1-2; 9 bases align to TRBD1. The germline CDR1 and CDR2 sequences are WNHNN and SYGVQD (reference sequence). The CDR3 consists of 16 residues. Trimming cost V 3 bases and J 7 bases; bases outside gene matches: 12.

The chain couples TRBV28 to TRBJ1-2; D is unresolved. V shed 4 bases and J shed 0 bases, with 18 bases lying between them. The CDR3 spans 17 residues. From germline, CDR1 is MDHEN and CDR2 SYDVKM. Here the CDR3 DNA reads TGTGCCAGCAGTTCCCCGGGTGGGCAGAGAGCTAACTATGGCTACACCTTC. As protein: CASSSPGGQRANYGYTF.

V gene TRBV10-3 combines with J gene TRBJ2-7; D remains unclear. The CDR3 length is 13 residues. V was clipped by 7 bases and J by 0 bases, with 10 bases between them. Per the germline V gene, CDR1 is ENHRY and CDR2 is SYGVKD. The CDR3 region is CAIKGESSYEQYF. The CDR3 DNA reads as TGTGCCATCAAAGGAGAGAGCTCCTACGAGCAGTACTTC.

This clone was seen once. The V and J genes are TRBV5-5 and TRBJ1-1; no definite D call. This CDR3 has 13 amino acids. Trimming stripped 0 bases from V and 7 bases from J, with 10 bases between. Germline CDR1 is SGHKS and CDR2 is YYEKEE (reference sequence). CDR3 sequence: CASSLVGGREAFF. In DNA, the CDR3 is TGTGCCAGCAGCTTGGTAGGTGGTCGTGAAGCTTTCTTT.

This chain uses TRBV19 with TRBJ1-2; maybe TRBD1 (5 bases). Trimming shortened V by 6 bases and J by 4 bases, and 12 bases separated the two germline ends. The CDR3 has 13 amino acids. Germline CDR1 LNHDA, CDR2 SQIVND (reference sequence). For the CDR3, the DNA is TGTGCCAGTAGACCGGGACCCGGCTATGGCTACACCTTC. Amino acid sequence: CASRPGPGYGYTF.

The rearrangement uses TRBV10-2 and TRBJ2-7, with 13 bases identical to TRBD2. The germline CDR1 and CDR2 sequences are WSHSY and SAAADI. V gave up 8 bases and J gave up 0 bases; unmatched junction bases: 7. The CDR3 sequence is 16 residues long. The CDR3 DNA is TGCGCCAGCGGTAACGGACTAGCGGGAGACTCCTACGAGCAGTACTTC. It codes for CASGNGLAGDSYEQYF.

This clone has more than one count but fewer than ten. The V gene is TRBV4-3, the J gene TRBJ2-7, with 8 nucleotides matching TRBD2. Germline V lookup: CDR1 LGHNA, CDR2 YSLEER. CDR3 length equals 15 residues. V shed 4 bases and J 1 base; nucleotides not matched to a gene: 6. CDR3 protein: CASSPRLAGSYEQYF. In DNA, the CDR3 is TGCGCCAGCAGCCCAAGGCTAGCGGGTTCCTACGAGCAGTACTTC.

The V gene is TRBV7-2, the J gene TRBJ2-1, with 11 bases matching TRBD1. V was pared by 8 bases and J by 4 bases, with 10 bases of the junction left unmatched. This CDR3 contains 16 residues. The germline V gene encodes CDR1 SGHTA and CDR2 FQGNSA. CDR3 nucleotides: TGTGCCAGCTCCCGAAGGGGGACAGGGGGGTACAATGAGCAGTTCTTC. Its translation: CASSRRGTGGYNEQFF.